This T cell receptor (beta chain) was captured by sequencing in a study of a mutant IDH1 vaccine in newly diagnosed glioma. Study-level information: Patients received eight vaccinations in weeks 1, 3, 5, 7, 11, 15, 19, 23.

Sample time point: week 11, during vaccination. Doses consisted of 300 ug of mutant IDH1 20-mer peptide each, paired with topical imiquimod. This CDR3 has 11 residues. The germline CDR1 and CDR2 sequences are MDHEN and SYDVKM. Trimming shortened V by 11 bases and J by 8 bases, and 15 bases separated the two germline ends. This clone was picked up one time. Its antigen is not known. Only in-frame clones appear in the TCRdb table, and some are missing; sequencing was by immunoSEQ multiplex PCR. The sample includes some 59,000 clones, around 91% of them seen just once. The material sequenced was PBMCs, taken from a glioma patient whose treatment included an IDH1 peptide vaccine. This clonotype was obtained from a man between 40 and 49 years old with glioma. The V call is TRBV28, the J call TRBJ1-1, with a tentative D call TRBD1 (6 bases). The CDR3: CAGGTHLEAFF. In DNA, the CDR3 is TGTGCCGGCGGGACACACTTAGAAGCTTTCTTT. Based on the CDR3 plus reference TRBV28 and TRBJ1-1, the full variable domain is DVKVTQSSRYLVKRTGEKVFLECVQDMDHENMFWYRQDPGLGLRLIYFSYDVKMKEKGDIPEGYSVSREKKERFSLILESASTNQTSMYLCAGGTHLEAFFGQGTRLTVV.